These T cell receptor beta chains were read from a single sample in a study of beta chain features in type 1 diabetes. The table came from immunoSEQ multiplex PCR; TCRdb's copy has only in-frame clones and leaves some out. This table holds 12,000 to 15,000 clones, roughly 60% found once. Material: stem cell memory CD4+ T cells from blood. These receptors all come from a woman aged 18 to 35 with type 1 diabetes. CDR3s include the opening cysteine and the closing phenylalanine or tryptophan. The order of the fields is CDR3 DNA, CDR3 protein, J gene, clone size, V gene, D gene. D genes are given only for firm matches. Where a row states a size, it is once, few, many or the class of an expanded clone; other rows omit it.

TGTGCCAGCAGGTTGGTGAGGGCCGGGACCCAGTACTTC	CASRLVRAGTQYF	TRBJ2-5	once	TRBV28	.
TGTGCCAGCAGTCATCTATTAGGGACAGGCGGGGTGAACACTGAAGCTTTCTTT	CASSHLLGTGGVNTEAFF	TRBJ1-1	.	TRBV9	TRBD1
TGTGCCAGCAGACCTCACAGGGATAGGGACACTGAAGCTTTCTTT	CASRPHRDRDTEAFF	TRBJ1-1	.	TRBV6-5	.
TGTGCCAGCAGTTTACCGACAGGGATGAACACTGAAGCTTTCTTT	CASSLPTGMNTEAFF	TRBJ1-1	.	TRBV28	TRBD1
TGTGCCAGCAGTCCCCCCCGGCTAGCAGAGCAGTTCTTC	CASSPPRLAEQFF	TRBJ2-1	once	TRBV7-2	.
TGTGCCAGCAGCTCCCCCTCGCGACTAGCGGGAGCCTACAATGAGCAGTTCTTC	CASSSPSRLAGAYNEQFF	TRBJ2-1	few	TRBV7-2	TRBD2
TGTGCCAGCAGCACCGGACAGGGTAATGGCTACACCTTC	CASSTGQGNGYTF	TRBJ1-2	.	TRBV7-2	TRBD1
TGTGCCAGCTCACCATCCAGGGGATCCCCCTACGAGCAGTACTTC	CASSPSRGSPYEQYF	TRBJ2-7	.	TRBV18	.
TGTGCCAGCTCACCTATGGTTAAAATGGCCAATGAGCAGTTCTTC	CASSPMVKMANEQFF	TRBJ2-1	.	TRBV18	.
TGTGCCAGCAGCTTTCAGACTAGTAGCTACGAGCAGTACTTC	CASSFQTSSYEQYF	TRBJ2-7	.	TRBV7-6	.
TGTGCCAGCAGCTTCAATGGGCTAGCGGGAGTGGGTGAGCAGTTCTTC	CASSFNGLAGVGEQFF	TRBJ2-1	.	TRBV7-3	TRBD2
TGTGCCAGCAGTGCCCCCGGACAGGGCAATCAGCCCCAGCATTTT	CASSAPGQGNQPQHF	TRBJ1-5	.	TRBV28	TRBD1
TGTGCCAGCAGCTTATCAAATACGCAGTATTTT	CASSLSNTQYF	TRBJ2-3	.	TRBV7-6	.
TGTGCCAGCAGTCTACAGGAGGGGGAGCAGTACTTC	CASSLQEGEQYF	TRBJ2-7	.	TRBV28	.
TGTGCCAGCAGCTTAGCGGGGACAGGGCGTTCGTTCTTC	CASSLAGTGRSFF	TRBJ2-1	few	TRBV7-2	TRBD1
TGTGCCAGCTCACCACTGGGACAGGGGAACACCGGGGAGCTGTTTTTT	CASSPLGQGNTGELFF	TRBJ2-2	.	TRBV18	TRBD1
TGTGCCAGCAGCTTGGGTTCAGTCAAAAACATTCAGTACTTC	CASSLGSVKNIQYF	TRBJ2-4	.	TRBV5-4	.
TGTGCCAGCGGGAGGGGAGGATACCGTTCACCCCTCCACTTT	CASGRGGYRSPLHF	TRBJ1-6	.	TRBV7-2	.
TGTGCCAGCAGTAATAGACAGGGTAGGGACGAGCAGTACTTC	CASSNRQGRDEQYF	TRBJ2-7	.	TRBV6-6	TRBD1
TGTGCCAGCAGCCTAGGGGACAGGGGGAGGGTAGGTGGCTACACCTTC	CASSLGDRGRVGGYTF	TRBJ1-2	.	TRBV7-2	TRBD1
TGTGCCAGCAGCTTTATTTCCGGCGGGGAGCTGTTTTTT	CASSFISGGELFF	TRBJ2-2	.	TRBV11-2	.
TGCGCCAGCAGCTTGGTGGTTGAGCAGGGACAAACCTACGAGCAGTACTTC	CASSLVVEQGQTYEQYF	TRBJ2-7	.	TRBV5-1	.
TGCAGCGTTGTTGTCGGTGGCTCCTACAATGAGCAGTTCTTC	CSVVVGGSYNEQFF	TRBJ2-1	few	TRBV29-1	.
TGCAGCGTGGACTCTGGGACTCAGAACACTGAAGCTTTCTTT	CSVDSGTQNTEAFF	TRBJ1-1	once	TRBV29-1	.
TGCAGCGCCTACTCTGGAAACACCATATATTTT	CSAYSGNTIYF	TRBJ1-3	once	TRBV29-1	.
TGCGCCAGCAGGCCTAGCGGGAGGGTGAACACCGGGGAGCTGTTTTTT	CASRPSGRVNTGELFF	TRBJ2-2	few	TRBV5-1	TRBD2
TGTGCCAGCAGTTTATCCGGACAGGTCCGCTCCTACGAGCAGTACTTC	CASSLSGQVRSYEQYF	TRBJ2-7	.	TRBV27	TRBD1
TGTGCCAGCAGCTTGGCAGAGACCCAGTACTTC	CASSLAETQYF	TRBJ2-5	.	TRBV7-2	.
TGCGCCAGCAGCCCGCCGGCCGACAGAAACTACGAGCAGTACTTC	CASSPPADRNYEQYF	TRBJ2-7	.	TRBV5-1	.
TGTGCCAGCAGCTTAGGGGCCGGGACATACGATGAGCAGTTCTTC	CASSLGAGTYDEQFF	TRBJ2-1	.	TRBV13	.
TGTGCCAGCTCACGCGCAGGGGGCCTTAATGAAAAACTGTTTTTT	CASSRAGGLNEKLFF	TRBJ1-4	few	TRBV18	TRBD1
TGTGCCAGCAGCTTAGCCCGGGAACTCGAGCAGTACTTC	CASSLARELEQYF	TRBJ2-7	.	TRBV11-3	.
TGTGCCACCAGCGATTACAAGGGGCTCTCTGGGGCCAACGTCCTGACTTTC	CATSDYKGLSGANVLTF	TRBJ2-6	.	TRBV15	.
TGTGCCAGCAGCCCCGACAGGGGGAAAAACATTCAGTACTTC	CASSPDRGKNIQYF	TRBJ2-4	few	TRBV7-2	TRBD1
TGCAGCGCTTTAGACAGAATGAACACTGAAGCTTTCTTT	CSALDRMNTEAFF	TRBJ1-1	.	TRBV29-1	.
TGTGCCAGCAGAGTGCAGCGGGTCCCCGGGACCCAGTACTTC	CASRVQRVPGTQYF	TRBJ2-5	.	TRBV5-4	.
TGTGCCAGCAGCGGCCGGGACAGGGGCCTTCGGGAGCTGTTTTTT	CASSGRDRGLRELFF	TRBJ2-2	few	TRBV13	TRBD1
TGTGCCACCAGTAGAGATCCCCAGCGGGAGCAGTACTTC	CATSRDPQREQYF	TRBJ2-7	.	TRBV15	.
TGTGCCAGCAGCCCTACGCCTAGCGGGAGTCCCTACAATGAGCAGTTCTTC	CASSPTPSGSPYNEQFF	TRBJ2-1	.	TRBV4-2	TRBD2
TGTGCCAGCAGTTACCGGGGGACCCAAGAGACCCAGTACTTC	CASSYRGTQETQYF	TRBJ2-5	few	TRBV6-5	.
TGCGCCAGCAGCCCAAGGGACAATTCGGGCAATGAGCAGTTCTTC	CASSPRDNSGNEQFF	TRBJ2-1	.	TRBV5-1	.
TGTGCCACCACCCTGGGAGGGCATAATGAAAAACTGTTTTTT	CATTLGGHNEKLFF	TRBJ1-4	.	TRBV19	.
TGTGCCAGCAGCGCCCCAGGGGCCCGCGAGCAGTACTTC	CASSAPGAREQYF	TRBJ2-7	.	TRBV9	.
TGTGCCAGCAGCTTTAGCGGGGGGGCCCGCAAGCAGTACTTC	CASSFSGGARKQYF	TRBJ2-7	.	TRBV7-2	TRBD2
TGTGCCAGCAGCTCTGCAGGCAGTTATAGCAATCAGCCCCAGCATTTT	CASSSAGSYSNQPQHF	TRBJ1-5	.	TRBV28	.
TGTGCCAGCAGTTACGAACAGGGGGACGTGACGGAGACCCAGTACTTC	CASSYEQGDVTETQYF	TRBJ2-5	.	TRBV6-6	TRBD1
TGTGCCAGCTCACTGACCTCGGGACAGGGGCACGAGCAGTACTTC	CASSLTSGQGHEQYF	TRBJ2-7	.	TRBV18	TRBD1
TGCGCCAGCAGCCAAGGAGGGGACTACTACTACAATGAGCAGTTCTTC	CASSQGGDYYYNEQFF	TRBJ2-1	few	TRBV4-3	TRBD2
TGTGCCAGCGGACAGGGCTACGAGCAGTACTTC	CASGQGYEQYF	TRBJ2-7	once	TRBV25-1	TRBD1
TGTGCCAGCAGCTTAGCCAGCGGGGGGGCGGGAGATACGCAGTATTTT	CASSLASGGAGDTQYF	TRBJ2-3	few	TRBV7-2	TRBD2
TGTGCCAGCAACCGTATAACGAGTGAGCAGTTCTTC	CASNRITSEQFF	TRBJ2-1	.	TRBV9	.